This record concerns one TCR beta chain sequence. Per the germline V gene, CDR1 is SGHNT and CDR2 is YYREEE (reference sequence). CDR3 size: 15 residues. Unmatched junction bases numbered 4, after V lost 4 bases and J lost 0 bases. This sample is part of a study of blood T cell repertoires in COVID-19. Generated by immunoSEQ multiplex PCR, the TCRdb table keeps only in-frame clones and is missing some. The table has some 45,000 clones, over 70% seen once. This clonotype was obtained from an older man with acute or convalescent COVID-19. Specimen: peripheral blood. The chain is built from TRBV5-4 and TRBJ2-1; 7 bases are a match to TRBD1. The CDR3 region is CASSTGTVSYNEQFF. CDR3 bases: TGTGCCAGCAGCACCGGGACAGTCTCCTACAATGAGCAGTTCTTC. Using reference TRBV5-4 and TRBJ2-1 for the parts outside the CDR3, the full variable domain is ETGVTQSPTHLIKTRGQQVTLRCSSQSGHNTVSWYQQALGQGPQFIFQYYREEENGRGNFPPRFSGLQFPNYSSELNVNALELDDSALYLCASSTGTVSYNEQFFGPGTRLTVL.